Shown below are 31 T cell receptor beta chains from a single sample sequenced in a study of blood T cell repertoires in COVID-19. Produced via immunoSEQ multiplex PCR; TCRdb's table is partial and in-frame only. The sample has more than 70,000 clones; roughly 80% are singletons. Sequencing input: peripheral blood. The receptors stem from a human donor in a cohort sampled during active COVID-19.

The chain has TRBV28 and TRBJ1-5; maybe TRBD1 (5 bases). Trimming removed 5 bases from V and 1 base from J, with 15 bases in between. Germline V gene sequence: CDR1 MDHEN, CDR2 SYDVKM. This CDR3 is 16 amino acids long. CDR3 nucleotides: TGTGCCAGCAGTAGACGGACAACCGGGAGCAATCAGCCCCAGCATTTT. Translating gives CASSRRTTGSNQPQHF. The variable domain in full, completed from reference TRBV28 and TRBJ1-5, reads DVKVTQSSRYLVKRTGEKVFLECVQDMDHENMFWYRQDPGLGLRLIYFSYDVKMKEKGDIPEGYSVSREKKERFSLILESASTNQTSMYLCASSRRTTGSNQPQHFGDGTRLSIL.

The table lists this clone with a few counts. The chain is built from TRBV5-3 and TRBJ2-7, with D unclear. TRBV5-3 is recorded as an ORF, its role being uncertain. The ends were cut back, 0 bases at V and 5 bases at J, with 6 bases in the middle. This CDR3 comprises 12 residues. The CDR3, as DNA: TGTGCCAGAAGCTTGGCATCCCACGAGCAGTACTTC. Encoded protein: CARSLASHEQYF.

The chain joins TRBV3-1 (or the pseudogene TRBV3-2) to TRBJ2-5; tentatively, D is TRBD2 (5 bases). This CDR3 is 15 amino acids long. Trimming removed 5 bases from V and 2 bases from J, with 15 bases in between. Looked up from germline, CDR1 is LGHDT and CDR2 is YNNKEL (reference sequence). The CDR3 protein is CASSTRRESQETQYF. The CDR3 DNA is TGTGCCAGCAGCACACGACGGGAATCTCAAGAGACCCAGTACTTC.

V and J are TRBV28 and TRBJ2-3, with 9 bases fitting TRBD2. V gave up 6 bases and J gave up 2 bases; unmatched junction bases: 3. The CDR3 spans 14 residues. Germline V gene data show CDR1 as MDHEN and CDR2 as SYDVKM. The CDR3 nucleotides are TGTGCCAGCAGAGTAGCGGGAGCCACAGATACGCAGTATTTT. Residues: CASRVAGATDTQYF. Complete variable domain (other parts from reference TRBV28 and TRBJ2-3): DVKVTQSSRYLVKRTGEKVFLECVQDMDHENMFWYRQDPGLGLRLIYFSYDVKMKEKGDIPEGYSVSREKKERFSLILESASTNQTSMYLCASRVAGATDTQYFGPGTRLTVL.

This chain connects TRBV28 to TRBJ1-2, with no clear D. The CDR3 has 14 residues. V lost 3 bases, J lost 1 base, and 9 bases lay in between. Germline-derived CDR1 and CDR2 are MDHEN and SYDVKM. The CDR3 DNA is TGTGCCAGCAGTTTTTCGGGATATAACTATGGCTACACCTTC. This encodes CASSFSGYNYGYTF.

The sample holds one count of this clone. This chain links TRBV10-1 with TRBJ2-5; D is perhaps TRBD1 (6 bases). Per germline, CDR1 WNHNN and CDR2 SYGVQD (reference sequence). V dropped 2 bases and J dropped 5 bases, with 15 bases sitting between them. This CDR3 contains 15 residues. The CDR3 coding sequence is TGCGCCAGCAGTGAGGCCTGGGGGCGCCTGGAGACCCAGTACTTC. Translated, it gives CASSEAWGRLETQYF.

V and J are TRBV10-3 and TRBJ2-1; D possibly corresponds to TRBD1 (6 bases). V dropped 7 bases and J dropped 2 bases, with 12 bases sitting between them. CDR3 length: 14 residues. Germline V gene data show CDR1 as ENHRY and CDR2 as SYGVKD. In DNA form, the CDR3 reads TGTGCCATCAATAGAGAGGGGGCCTACAATGAGCAGTTCTTC. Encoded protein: CAINREGAYNEQFF.

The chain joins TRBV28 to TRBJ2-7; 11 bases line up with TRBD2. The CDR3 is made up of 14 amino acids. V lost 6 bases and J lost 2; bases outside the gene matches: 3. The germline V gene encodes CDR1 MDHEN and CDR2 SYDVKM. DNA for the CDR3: TGTGCCAGCAGGGGACTAGCGGTAACCTACGAGCAGTACTTC. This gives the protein CASRGLAVTYEQYF.

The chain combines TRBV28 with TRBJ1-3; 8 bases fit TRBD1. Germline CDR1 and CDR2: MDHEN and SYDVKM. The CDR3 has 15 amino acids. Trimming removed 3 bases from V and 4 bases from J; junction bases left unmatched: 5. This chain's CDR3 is CASSFRGDRGNTIYF. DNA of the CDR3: TGTGCCAGCAGTTTCCGCGGGGACAGGGGAAACACCATATATTTT.

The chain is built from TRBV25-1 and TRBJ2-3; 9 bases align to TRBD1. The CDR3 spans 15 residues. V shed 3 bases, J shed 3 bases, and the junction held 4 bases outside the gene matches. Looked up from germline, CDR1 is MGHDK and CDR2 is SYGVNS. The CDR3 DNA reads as TGTGCCAGCAGTGAGGGACAGGGAACGACAGATACGCAGTATTTT. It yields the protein CASSEGQGTTDTQYF.

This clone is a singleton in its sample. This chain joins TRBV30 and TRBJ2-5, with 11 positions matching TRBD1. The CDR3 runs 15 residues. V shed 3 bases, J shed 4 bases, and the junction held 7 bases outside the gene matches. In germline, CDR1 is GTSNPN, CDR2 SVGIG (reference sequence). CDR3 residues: CAWRGQGARGETQYF. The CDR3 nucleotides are TGTGCCTGGAGAGGACAGGGGGCGCGTGGAGAGACCCAGTACTTC.

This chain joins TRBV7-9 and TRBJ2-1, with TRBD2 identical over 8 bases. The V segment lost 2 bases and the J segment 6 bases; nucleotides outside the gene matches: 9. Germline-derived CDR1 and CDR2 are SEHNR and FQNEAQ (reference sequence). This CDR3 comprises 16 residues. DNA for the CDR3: TGTGCCAGCAGCTTAATCGGAGCGGGAGACGGCAATGAGCAGTTCTTC. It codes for CASSLIGAGDGNEQFF.

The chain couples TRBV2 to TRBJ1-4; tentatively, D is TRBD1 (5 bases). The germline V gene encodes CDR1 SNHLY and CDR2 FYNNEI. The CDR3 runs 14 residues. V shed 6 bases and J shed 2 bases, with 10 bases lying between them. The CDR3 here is CASRQGVTNEKLFF. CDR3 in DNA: TGTGCCAGCAGACAAGGGGTGACTAATGAAAAACTGTTTTTT.

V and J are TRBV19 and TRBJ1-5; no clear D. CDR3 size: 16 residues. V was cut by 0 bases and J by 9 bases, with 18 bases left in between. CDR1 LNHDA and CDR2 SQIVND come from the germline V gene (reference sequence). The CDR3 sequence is CASSIDYPAVRRPQHF. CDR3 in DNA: TGTGCCAGTAGTATAGATTACCCGGCGGTCCGCCGGCCCCAGCATTTT.

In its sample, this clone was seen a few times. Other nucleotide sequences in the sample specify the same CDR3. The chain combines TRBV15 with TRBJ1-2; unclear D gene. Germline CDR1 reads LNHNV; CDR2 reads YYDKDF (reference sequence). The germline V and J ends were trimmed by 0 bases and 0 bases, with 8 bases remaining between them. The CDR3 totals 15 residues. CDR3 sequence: CATSRDLGANYGYTF. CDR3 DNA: TGTGCCACCAGCAGAGATCTTGGAGCTAACTATGGCTACACCTTC.

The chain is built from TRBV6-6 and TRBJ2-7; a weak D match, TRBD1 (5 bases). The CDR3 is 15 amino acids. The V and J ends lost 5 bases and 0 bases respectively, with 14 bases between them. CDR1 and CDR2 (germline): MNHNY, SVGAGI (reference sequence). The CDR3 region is CASSIPRQSSYEQYF. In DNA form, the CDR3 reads TGTGCCAGCAGTATACCTAGACAGAGCTCCTACGAGCAGTACTTC.

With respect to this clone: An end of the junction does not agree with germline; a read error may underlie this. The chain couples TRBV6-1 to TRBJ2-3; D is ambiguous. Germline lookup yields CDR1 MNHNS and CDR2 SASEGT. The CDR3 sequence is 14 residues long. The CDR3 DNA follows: TGTGCCACCAGTCGTAGGCAGGGCACAGATACGCAGTATTTT. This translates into CATSRRQGTDTQYF.

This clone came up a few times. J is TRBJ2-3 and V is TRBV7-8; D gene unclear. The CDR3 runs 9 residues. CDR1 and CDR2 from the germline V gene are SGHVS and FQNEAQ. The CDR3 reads CAPGFGSYF. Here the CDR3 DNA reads TGTGCTCCCGGGTTCGGCAGTTATTTT.

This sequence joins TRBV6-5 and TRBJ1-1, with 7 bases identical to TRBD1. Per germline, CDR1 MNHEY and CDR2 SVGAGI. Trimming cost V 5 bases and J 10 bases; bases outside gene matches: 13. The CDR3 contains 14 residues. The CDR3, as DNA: TGTGCCAGCAGTCCGGCTGGACAGGTTGTGGGAGCTTTCTTT. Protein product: CASSPAGQVVGAFF.

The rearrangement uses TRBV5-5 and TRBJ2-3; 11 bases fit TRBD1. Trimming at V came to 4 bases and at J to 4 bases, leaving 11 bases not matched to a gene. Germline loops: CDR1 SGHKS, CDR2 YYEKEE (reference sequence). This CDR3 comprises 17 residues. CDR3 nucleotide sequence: TGTGCCAGCAGCGCGTCCCCGGGACAGGGGGGAGCAGATACGCAGTATTTT. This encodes CASSASPGQGGADTQYF.

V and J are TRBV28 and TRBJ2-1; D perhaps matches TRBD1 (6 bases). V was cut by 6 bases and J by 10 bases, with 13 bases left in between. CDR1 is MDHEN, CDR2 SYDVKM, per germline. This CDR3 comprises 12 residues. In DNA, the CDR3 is TGTGCCAGCAGCGCGCCAGGGGACGAGCAGTTCTTC. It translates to CASSAPGDEQFF.

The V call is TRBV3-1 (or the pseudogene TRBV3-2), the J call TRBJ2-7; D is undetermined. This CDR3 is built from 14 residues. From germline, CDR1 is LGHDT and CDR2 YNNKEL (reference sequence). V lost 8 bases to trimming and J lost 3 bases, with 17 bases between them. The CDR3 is CASSRGETDYEQYF. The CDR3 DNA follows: TGTGCCAGCTCCCGCGGAGAAACTGACTACGAGCAGTACTTC.

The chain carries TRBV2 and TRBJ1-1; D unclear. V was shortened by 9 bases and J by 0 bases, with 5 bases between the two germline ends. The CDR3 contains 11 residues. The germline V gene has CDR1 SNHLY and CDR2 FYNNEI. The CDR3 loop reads CASLLNTEAFF. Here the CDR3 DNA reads TGTGCCAGTTTATTGAACACTGAAGCTTTCTTT.

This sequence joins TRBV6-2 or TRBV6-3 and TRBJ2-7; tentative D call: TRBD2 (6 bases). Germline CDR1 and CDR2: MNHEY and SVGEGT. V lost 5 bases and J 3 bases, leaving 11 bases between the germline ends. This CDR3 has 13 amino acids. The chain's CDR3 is CASSRDSLYEQYF. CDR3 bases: TGTGCCAGCAGTCGGGACTCTCTCTACGAGCAGTACTTC.

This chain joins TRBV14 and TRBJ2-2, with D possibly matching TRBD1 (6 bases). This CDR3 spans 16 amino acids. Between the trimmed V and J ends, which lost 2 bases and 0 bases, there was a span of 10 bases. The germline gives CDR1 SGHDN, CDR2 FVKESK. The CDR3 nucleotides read TGTGCCAGCAGCCAACCCGGACAGCCGAACACCGGGGAGCTGTTTTTT. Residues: CASSQPGQPNTGELFF.

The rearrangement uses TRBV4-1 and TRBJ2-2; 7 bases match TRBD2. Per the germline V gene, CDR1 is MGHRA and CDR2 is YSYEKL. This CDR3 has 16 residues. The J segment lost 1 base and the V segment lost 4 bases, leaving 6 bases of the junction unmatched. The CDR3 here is CASSRGLGENTGELFF. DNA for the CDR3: TGCGCCAGCAGCCGAGGACTAGGGGAGAACACCGGGGAGCTGTTTTTT.

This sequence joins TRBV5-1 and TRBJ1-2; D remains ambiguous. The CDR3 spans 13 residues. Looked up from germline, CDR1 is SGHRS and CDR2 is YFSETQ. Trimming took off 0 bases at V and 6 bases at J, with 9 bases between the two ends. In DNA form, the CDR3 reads TGCGCCAGCAGCTTGGAGTCAGTTAATGGCTACACCTTC. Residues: CASSLESVNGYTF.

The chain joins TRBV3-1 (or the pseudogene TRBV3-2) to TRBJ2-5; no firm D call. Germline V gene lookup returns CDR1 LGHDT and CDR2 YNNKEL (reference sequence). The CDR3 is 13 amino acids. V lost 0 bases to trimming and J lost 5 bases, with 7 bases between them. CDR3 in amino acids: CASSQDGRETQYF. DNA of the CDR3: TGTGCCAGCAGCCAAGACGGCAGGGAGACCCAGTACTTC.

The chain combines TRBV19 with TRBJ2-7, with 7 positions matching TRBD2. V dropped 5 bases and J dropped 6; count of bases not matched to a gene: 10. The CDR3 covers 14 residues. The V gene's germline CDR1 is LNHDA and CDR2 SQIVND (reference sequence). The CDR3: CASSFQGGLREQYF. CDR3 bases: TGTGCCAGTAGTTTTCAGGGAGGGCTCCGCGAGCAGTACTTC.

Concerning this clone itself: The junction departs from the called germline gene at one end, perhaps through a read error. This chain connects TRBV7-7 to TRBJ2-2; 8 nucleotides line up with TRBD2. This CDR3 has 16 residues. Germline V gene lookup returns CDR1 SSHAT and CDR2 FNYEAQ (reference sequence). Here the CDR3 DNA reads TGTGCTAGCAGCTTAGCTTTGCGGGAGGACGGCGGGGAGCTGTTTTTT. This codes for CASSLALREDGGELFF. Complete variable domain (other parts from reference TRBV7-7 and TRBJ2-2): GAGVSQSPRYKVTKRGQDVTLRCDPISSHATLYWYQQALGQGPEFLTYFNYEAQPDKSGLPSDRFSAERPEGSISTLTIQRTEQRDSAMYRCASSLALREDGGELFFGEGSRLTVL.

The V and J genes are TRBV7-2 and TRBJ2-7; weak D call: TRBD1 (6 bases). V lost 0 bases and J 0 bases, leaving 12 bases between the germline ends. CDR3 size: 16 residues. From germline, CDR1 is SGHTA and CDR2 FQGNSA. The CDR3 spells CASSLARQDISYEQYF. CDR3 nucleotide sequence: TGTGCCAGCAGCTTAGCCAGACAGGATATCTCCTACGAGCAGTACTTC. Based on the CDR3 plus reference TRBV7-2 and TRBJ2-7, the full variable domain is GAGVSQSPSNKVTEKGKDVELRCDPISGHTALYWYRQSLGQGLEFLIYFQGNSAPDKSGLPSDRFSAERTGGSVSTLTIQRTQQEDSAVYLCASSLARQDISYEQYFGPGTRLTVT.